The clone carrying this TCR beta chain was seen repeatedly, ten times or more. Its target is not known. Addition of a universal primer site occurred through template switching, and cDNA carried unique molecular identifiers. A single record per CDR3 protein comes from TCRdb applying MiXCR to the 5' RACE reads. The sample has roughly 250,000 distinct CDR3 sequences, 11% to 15% seen once. This sample is drawn from a study of identical twins. The CDR3 loop spans 16 amino acids. Germline CDR1 is MNHEY and CDR2 is SVGEGT. Trimming left V 3 bases short and J 3 bases short, with 15 bases between. The study, taken as a whole, reports: Models underestimated out-of-frame TCR alpha sharing in monozygotic twins. Invariant MAIT and iNKT cells could partly confound zero-insertion analyses.

Healthy Caucasian donors formed the entire cohort. Sample: memory (CD45RO+) T cells sorted from blood. The V and J genes are TRBV6-2 or TRBV6-3 and TRBJ2-1; either TRBD1 or TRBD2 may supply D (5 bases each). The source is a woman aged 18-35 years in good health. CDR3 nucleotides: TGTGCCAGCAGTTATAGCCAGGGAGCTCTCTACAATGAGCAGTTCTTC. Protein product: CASSYSQGALYNEQFF.